These 26 T cell receptor beta chains were all obtained from the same sample, sequenced in a study of blood T cell repertoires in COVID-19 (dated by TCRdb to about 2020). The method was the immunoSEQ multiplex PCR assay. TCRdb retrieved this table from immuneACCESS and kept in-frame rearrangements only. Not all clones are present; in checked studies, unresolved V genes account for under half, and no reason is known for the remainder. The sample records roughly 91,000 clones, around 83% of which are singletons. Of the sample, roughly 2% is held by the ten largest clones. Sample: peripheral blood. The receptors shown here come from an older man with active or convalescent COVID-19.

The chain employs TRBV24-1 and TRBJ2-5, with TRBD1 matching over 11 bases. J gave up 1 base and V 5 bases, and 8 bases lay outside the gene matches. Germline assignment: CDR1 KGHDR and CDR2 SFDVKD. CDR3 length equals 17 residues. The CDR3 region has the DNA TGTGCCACCAGTGCATATTCCGGGACAGGGGGCCAAGAGACCCAGTACTTC. Translating gives CATSAYSGTGGQETQYF.

This chain uses TRBV29-1 with TRBJ2-3, with D possibly matching TRBD2 (6 bases). CDR1 SQVTM and CDR2 ANQGSEA come from the germline V gene. V lost 6 bases and J 6 bases, leaving 19 bases between the germline ends. CDR3 size: 14 residues. CDR3 nucleotides: TGCAGCGTACTAAAAAAGTCGGGGAGGGATACGCAGTATTTT. This sequence encodes CSVLKKSGRDTQYF.

The chain employs TRBV6-6 and TRBJ1-1, with 9 bases identical to TRBD1. CDR1 MNHNY and CDR2 SVGAGI come from the germline V gene (reference sequence). Losses at the gene ends were 2 bases for V and 6 bases for J; bases not matched to a gene: 10. This CDR3 comprises 16 residues. The CDR3 loop is CASSYADRGRRAEAFF. As DNA, the CDR3 is TGTGCCAGCAGTTACGCTGACAGGGGGAGGAGAGCTGAAGCTTTCTTT.

This clone appeared once. The chain recombines TRBV11-3 with TRBJ2-3; 7 positions match TRBD1. The CDR3 sequence is 16 residues long. Unmatched junction bases numbered 9, after V lost 5 bases and J lost 1 base. Per germline, CDR1 SGHNT and CDR2 YENEEA. The CDR3 reads CASSLRGGEGTDTQYF. The CDR3 DNA reads as TGTGCCAGCAGCCTGAGAGGGGGCGAGGGCACAGATACGCAGTATTTT.

This sequence joins TRBV7-9 and TRBJ2-5, with D possibly matching TRBD2 (6 bases). The V end was cut by 4 bases, the J end by 5 bases, with 17 bases between. Germline CDR1 and CDR2: SEHNR and FQNEAQ (reference sequence). The CDR3 runs 15 residues. CDR3 in amino acids: CASSWTTKKGETQYF. The DNA of the CDR3 is TGTGCCAGCAGCTGGACTACAAAAAAAGGGGAGACCCAGTACTTC.

The V and J genes are TRBV5-8 and TRBJ1-3; D not certain. Germline V gene data show CDR1 as SGHTS and CDR2 as YDEGEE. V shed 1 base and J shed 0 bases, with 8 bases lying between them. The length of the CDR3 is 15 residues. CDR3 DNA sequence: TGTGCCAGCAGCTTGAAGCTCACCTCTGGAAACACCATATATTTT. Its protein product is CASSLKLTSGNTIYF.

This clone was found once. The chain joins TRBV6-5 to TRBJ2-7; a possible D gene is TRBD2 (6 bases). CDR1 is MNHEY and CDR2 is SVGAGI in the germline V gene. Trimming shortened V by 5 bases and J by 4 bases, and 12 bases separated the two germline ends. This CDR3 comprises 13 residues. CDR3 sequence reads: CASSRFRGYEQYF. Written as DNA, the CDR3 is TGTGCCAGCAGTCGCTTCCGGGGGTACGAGCAGTACTTC.

The chain has TRBV28 and TRBJ2-2; 7 bases agree with TRBD2. The CDR3 runs to 15 residues. J was trimmed by 6 bases and V by 6 bases; bases with no gene match: 10. Per the germline V gene, CDR1 is MDHEN and CDR2 is SYDVKM. The CDR3 is CASRARGKGPGELFF. The DNA for the CDR3 is TGTGCCAGCAGGGCGCGGGGGAAGGGGCCCGGGGAGCTGTTTTTT.

The J gene is TRBJ1-5, the V gene TRBV18; possibly TRBD1 for D (5 bases). CDR3 length equals 15 residues. V was clipped by 3 bases and J by 4 bases, with 13 bases between them. Per the germline V gene, CDR1 is KGHSH and CDR2 is LQKENI. DNA for the CDR3: TGTGCCAGCTCACCGGGGCAGGCCAAGAATCAGCCCCAGCATTTT. Amino acid sequence: CASSPGQAKNQPQHF.

This clone has more than one count but fewer than ten. The rearrangement uses TRBV18 and TRBJ2-7; 7 bases fit TRBD1. With 3 bases clipped from V and 12 bases from J, the junction kept 14 bases outside the gene matches. The germline CDR1 and CDR2 sequences are KGHSH and LQKENI. The CDR3 has 14 amino acids. Here the CDR3 DNA reads TGTGCCAGCTCACCGGGACAGACGGATAATGGTCTGTACTTC. It encodes CASSPGQTDNGLYF.

V and J are TRBV6-5 and TRBJ1-6, with TRBD1 matching over 9 bases. The V gene end was trimmed by 6 bases and the J gene end by 10 bases; junction bases not matched to a gene: 10. This CDR3 is 15 amino acids long. Germline assignment: CDR1 MNHEY and CDR2 SVGAGI. The CDR3 coding sequence is TGTGCCAGCAGGCGTTCCGGGACAGGGTTCTCACCCCTCCACTTT. It yields the protein CASRRSGTGFSPLHF.

The J gene is TRBJ2-7, the V gene TRBV6-5; a weak D match, TRBD1 (5 bases). Germline loops: CDR1 MNHEY, CDR2 SVGAGI. The length of the CDR3 is 14 residues. V was clipped by 11 bases and J by 0 bases, with 17 bases between them. The chain's CDR3 is CACAATVTSYEQYF. DNA for the CDR3: TGTGCCTGCGCAGCGACAGTGACCTCCTACGAGCAGTACTTC.

In its sample, this clone was seen once. The V and J genes are TRBV2 and TRBJ1-2; TRBD1 matches at 7 bases. This CDR3 has 14 amino acids. The junction had 4 bases not matched to a gene; V was cut back by 6 bases and J by 0 bases. CDR1 and CDR2 from the germline V gene are SNHLY and FYNNEI. DNA for the CDR3: TGTGCCAGCAGCCGACAGGGACCTAACTATGGCTACACCTTC. Translated: CASSRQGPNYGYTF.

The chain has TRBV24-1 and TRBJ2-6; 8 nucleotides align to TRBD1. This CDR3 spans 17 amino acids. The germline V gene has CDR1 KGHDR and CDR2 SFDVKD. The ends lost 5 bases at V and 2 bases at J; junction bases unmatched: 7. In nucleotides, the CDR3 is TGTGCCACCAGTGGTTGGACAGGGCGGACTGGGGCCAACGTCCTGACTTTC. Its translation: CATSGWTGRTGANVLTF.

The rearrangement uses TRBV3-1 (or the pseudogene TRBV3-2) and TRBJ1-2, with D unclear. Germline V lookup: CDR1 LGHDT, CDR2 YNNKEL (reference sequence). The CDR3 is 15 amino acids. Between the trimmed V and J ends, which lost 0 bases and 0 bases, there was a span of 8 bases. This CDR3 is CASSQEGRANYGYTF. The DNA of the CDR3 is TGTGCCAGCAGCCAAGAAGGGCGGGCTAACTATGGCTACACCTTC.

This clone was seen only a few times. CDR3 bases: TGTGCCACCCGGCCCCGACTAGCGGGGGGCTTCTCGAGCTCCTACGAGCAGTACTTC. Translated, it gives CATRPRLAGGFSSSYEQYF. The chain couples TRBV27 to TRBJ2-7; 13 bases match TRBD2. Looked up from germline, CDR1 is MNHEY and CDR2 is SMNVEV (reference sequence). This CDR3 region has 19 residues. V lost 10 bases and J lost 0; bases outside the gene matches: 18.

The rearrangement joins TRBV30 to TRBJ2-3, with a tentative D call TRBD1 (5 bases). In germline, CDR1 is GTSNPN, CDR2 SVGIG (reference sequence). The CDR3 loop spans 14 amino acids. Trimming cost V 6 bases and J 0 bases, with 13 bases left between them. In DNA form, the CDR3 reads TGTGCCTGCATCTACCCAGGGAGCACAGATACGCAGTATTTT. This codes for CACIYPGSTDTQYF.

The chain is built from TRBV6-5 and TRBJ2-7; D remains unclear. CDR1 MNHEY and CDR2 SVGAGI come from the germline V gene. Deletions cut 7 bases from V and 6 bases from J, with 13 bases between. The CDR3 sequence is 12 residues long. The CDR3 region has the DNA TGTGCCAGCACCTCCCAACACCGCGAGCAGTACTTC. It is translated as CASTSQHREQYF.

The chain combines TRBV27 with TRBJ1-6; possibly TRBD1 for D (5 bases). CDR1 and CDR2 (germline): MNHEY, SMNVEV (reference sequence). CDR3 length equals 17 residues. V dropped 7 bases and J dropped 5 bases, with 21 bases sitting between them. Here the CDR3 reads CASTPSPQGPHNSPLHF. CDR3 DNA: TGTGCCAGCACCCCATCGCCCCAGGGTCCTCATAATTCACCCCTCCACTTT.

Comment on this clone: One end of the junction varies from germline; a read error may be responsible. This sequence joins TRBV2 and TRBJ2-3; 12 positions agree with TRBD2. Per germline, CDR1 SNHLY and CDR2 FYNNEI. The length of the CDR3 is 14 residues. CDR3 sequence: CASRLAGGTYTQYF. In DNA, the CDR3 is TGTGCCAGCAGACTAGCGGGGGGCACATATACGCAGTATTTT.

The V gene is TRBV5-1, the J gene TRBJ2-2; D is possibly TRBD2 (6 bases). Germline V lookup: CDR1 SGHRS, CDR2 YFSETQ. The V end was cut by 4 bases, the J end by 6 bases, with 13 bases between. The CDR3 is 14 residues long. As DNA, the CDR3 is TGCGCCAGCAGCCAGGAGGGCAGGGCCGGGGAGCTGTTTTTT. The encoded protein is CASSQEGRAGELFF. The full variable domain, rest sourced from reference TRBV5-1 and TRBJ2-2, is KAGVTQTPRYLIKTRGQQVTLSCSPISGHRSVSWYQQTPGQGLQFLFEYFSETQRNKGNFPGRFSGRQFSNSRSEMNVSTLELGDSALYLCASSQEGRAGELFFGEGSRLTVL.

The rearrangement joins TRBV11-2 to TRBJ2-5; 8 bases are shared with TRBD2. The J segment lost 5 bases and the V segment lost 5 bases, leaving 10 bases of the junction unmatched. Germline CDR1 reads SGHAT; CDR2 reads FQNNGV. This CDR3 spans 15 amino acids. CDR3 sequence reads: CASSLTPTSVETQYF. The CDR3 coding sequence is TGTGCCAGCAGCCTTACACCGACTAGCGTGGAGACCCAGTACTTC. Looking up the rest from reference TRBV11-2 and TRBJ2-5 gives the full variable domain: EAGVAQSPRYKIIEKRQSVAFWCNPISGHATLYWYQQILGQGPKLLIQFQNNGVVDDSQLPKDRFSAERLKGVDSTLKIQPAKLEDSAVYLCASSLTPTSVETQYFGPGTRLLVL.

The CDR3: CASSLDNVQGRPSTYEQYF. The CDR3 coding sequence is TGTGCCAGCAGCTTAGATAATGTCCAGGGCCGACCTTCTACCTACGAGCAGTACTTC. J is TRBJ2-7 and V is TRBV11-2; tentative D call: TRBD1 (5 bases). V lost 0 bases to trimming and J lost 2 bases, with 23 bases between them. CDR3 length: 19 residues. In germline, CDR1 is SGHAT, CDR2 FQNNGV.

The chain employs TRBV27 and TRBJ1-2; the D gene is possibly TRBD1 (6 bases). With 2 bases removed from V and 5 bases from J, the gap between germline ends came to 9 bases. Germline V lookup: CDR1 MNHEY, CDR2 SMNVEV (reference sequence). The CDR3 runs to 13 residues. The CDR3 reads CASSLSTGYGYTF. The CDR3 bases are TGTGCCAGCAGTTTAAGTACAGGGTATGGCTACACCTTC.

The chain links TRBV18 to TRBJ2-7; the match to TRBD1 covers 7 bases. CDR1 is KGHSH and CDR2 is LQKENI in the germline V gene. With 3 bases clipped from V and 5 bases from J, the junction kept 4 bases outside the gene matches. This CDR3 is 13 amino acids long. This CDR3 is CASSPDRHDEQYF. In DNA form, the CDR3 reads TGTGCCAGCTCACCGGACAGGCACGACGAGCAGTACTTC. The complete variable domain, with remaining parts taken from reference TRBV18 and TRBJ2-7, reads NAGVMQNPRHLVRRRGQEARLRCSPMKGHSHVYWYRQLPEEGLKFMVYLQKENIIDESGMPKERFSAEFPKEGPSILRIQQVVRGDSAAYFCASSPDRHDEQYFGPGTRLTVT.

The genes are TRBV11-2 and TRBJ2-3; TRBD1 is a possible D gene (6 bases). V was clipped by 5 bases and J by 8 bases, with 14 bases between them. Germline CDR1 reads SGHAT; CDR2 reads FQNNGV. CDR3 length: 13 amino acids. The CDR3 reads CASSPGQITTQYF. CDR3 nucleotide sequence: TGTGCCAGCAGCCCCGGACAGATAACTACGCAGTATTTT.